Listed here is a single T cell receptor beta chain. Its antigen is unknown. This sample is drawn from a study of T cell repertoires in cytomegalovirus infection. Across the study: CMV infection and matching HLA type were both indicated by public TCR beta signatures.

TCRdb itself ran the reads through MiXCR, one entry per CDR3 protein. The sample contains 750,000 to 950,000 distinct CDR3 sequences, 25% to 30% of which appear only once. The V and J ends lost 2 bases and 8 bases respectively, with 19 bases between them. This CDR3 contains 16 residues. The germline gives CDR1 SEHNR, CDR2 FQNEAQ (reference sequence). Study-wide points: Ex vivo, HLA-C-restricted CMV-specific TCR beta clonotypes prevailed over the rest of the response.

The sample in question was cultured CD8+ T cells from PBMCs, obtained from culture after CMV antigen stimulation. The sequence derives from a human donor in good health (CMV status not recorded). Some clones in this sample may be carry-over from other donors' samples. The chain uses TRBV7-9 and TRBJ2-1, with a weak D call TRBD2 (7 bases). The CDR3 loop reads CASSLSGGLVKYEQFF. The DNA of the CDR3 is TGTGCCAGCAGCTTATCCGGGGGGCTCGTCAAGTATGAGCAGTTCTTC.